What follows are 5 T cell receptor beta chains derived from one specimen sequenced in a study of blood T cell repertoires in COVID-19. The table came from immunoSEQ multiplex PCR; TCRdb's copy has only in-frame clones and leaves some out. The sample carries 80,000 or so clones, over 65% recorded once. Sequenced: peripheral blood. All receptors derive from a man over 45 with active or convalescent COVID-19.

This clone was counted a few times. This chain joins TRBV5-6 and TRBJ2-2; 8 bases line up with TRBD2. The V gene end was trimmed by 6 bases and the J gene end by 7 bases; junction bases not matched to a gene: 5. This CDR3 has 13 residues. Germline V gene data show CDR1 as SGHDT and CDR2 as YYEEEE. CDR3 in amino acids: CASTFSGDGELFF. In nucleotides, the CDR3 is TGTGCCAGCACCTTTAGCGGGGACGGGGAGCTGTTTTTT.

The genes are TRBV6-6 and TRBJ2-7; 7 bases align to TRBD1. After removal of 6 bases from V and 5 bases from J, the junction contained 10 bases not matched to a gene. Germline lookup yields CDR1 MNHNY and CDR2 SVGAGI (reference sequence). There are 14 residues in the CDR3. The CDR3 DNA is TGTGCCAGCAGGACACAGGGGACCCCTAACGAGCAGTACTTC. Translation gives CASRTQGTPNEQYF.

J is TRBJ1-2 and V is TRBV9; perhaps TRBD1 as D (6 bases). The CDR3 loop spans 16 amino acids. V lost 0 bases and J 4 bases, leaving 16 bases between the germline ends. Per the germline V gene, CDR1 is SGDLS and CDR2 is YYNGEE. The chain's CDR3 is CASSVEAGVYRYGYTF. The CDR3 region has the DNA TGTGCCAGCAGCGTAGAGGCAGGGGTTTATCGCTATGGCTACACCTTC.

The chain carries TRBV2 and TRBJ2-1; maybe TRBD1 (5 bases). Trimming took off 7 bases at V and 4 bases at J, with 8 bases between the two ends. CDR3 size: 12 residues. Germline V gene lookup returns CDR1 SNHLY and CDR2 FYNNEI. As DNA, the CDR3 is TGTGCCAGCACAGACAGATACAATGAGCAGTTCTTC. Protein sequence: CASTDRYNEQFF.

CDR3 sequence reads: CATRPGQTIQETQYF. The CDR3 DNA sequence: TGTGCCACCCGACCGGGACAGACGATCCAAGAGACCCAGTACTTC. The chain is built from TRBV15 and TRBJ2-5, with TRBD1 matching over 7 bases. The CDR3 covers 15 residues. CDR1 and CDR2 from the germline V gene are LNHNV and YYDKDF (reference sequence). The trim removed 8 bases at V and 1 base at J, leaving 10 bases unmatched. The full variable domain, in which reference TRBV15 and TRBJ2-5 provide the parts outside the CDR3, is DAMVIQNPRYQVTQFGKPVTLSCSQTLNHNVMYWYQQKSSQAPKLLFHYYDKDFNNEADTPDNFQSRRPNTSFCFLDIRSPGLGDTAMYLCATRPGQTIQETQYFGPGTRLLVL.